This entry lists 30 T cell receptor beta chains sequenced from one sample in a study of cytomegalovirus exposure and HLA in healthy donors. This table comes from immunoSEQ multiplex PCR, and its TCRdb copy is limited to in-frame clones, with some not included. The sample lists about 220,000 clones, around 90% occurring once. Sample: PBMCs. The receptor set was obtained from a woman in her late teens or twenties in good health and CMV-seronegative.

This chain joins TRBV5-6 and TRBJ1-4; D not resolved. The CDR3 is 14 residues long. V lost 4 bases and J 10 bases, leaving 17 bases between the germline ends. Germline-derived CDR1 and CDR2 are SGHDT and YYEEEE. The CDR3 DNA reads TGTGCCAGCAGCCTGATCCGCGAAAACGGAAAACTGTTTTTT. It encodes CASSLIRENGKLFF.

This clone showed up just a few times. The chain links TRBV7-9 to TRBJ2-5; 7 bases align to TRBD1. CDR3 length equals 14 residues. V lost 5 bases and J lost 0; bases outside the gene matches: 3. Germline lookup yields CDR1 SEHNR and CDR2 FQNEAQ (reference sequence). CDR3 loop: CASSPDRYQETQYF. As DNA, the CDR3 is TGTGCCAGCAGCCCGGACAGGTACCAAGAGACCCAGTACTTC.

The chain combines TRBV27 with TRBJ2-3; a weak D match, TRBD1 (7 bases). This CDR3 has 15 amino acids. In germline, CDR1 is MNHEY, CDR2 SMNVEV (reference sequence). V lost 8 bases to trimming and J lost 2 bases, with 17 bases between them. The CDR3 spells CASALNRGLTDTQYF. The CDR3, as DNA: TGTGCCAGCGCCTTGAACAGGGGACTCACAGATACGCAGTATTTT.

The chain couples TRBV5-1 to TRBJ2-6; 10 bases fit TRBD1. CDR1 is SGHRS and CDR2 is YFSETQ in the germline V gene. The CDR3 covers 16 residues. The V segment lost 6 bases and the J segment 1 base; nucleotides outside the gene matches: 4. The CDR3 loop is CASTPDRGSGANVLTF. The CDR3 nucleotides are TGCGCCAGCACCCCGGACAGGGGGTCTGGGGCCAACGTCCTGACTTTC.

The J gene is TRBJ2-1, the V gene TRBV9; 7 bases agree with TRBD2. J gave up 8 bases and V 4 bases, and 18 bases lay outside the gene matches. The CDR3 covers 17 residues. Germline V lookup: CDR1 SGDLS, CDR2 YYNGEE. The CDR3 spells CASSPWVGGGFGDEQFF. The CDR3 region has the DNA TGTGCCAGCAGCCCCTGGGTGGGCGGGGGATTTGGGGATGAGCAGTTCTTC.

The rearrangement links TRBV7-9 to TRBJ2-2; TRBD1 might be the D (5 bases). The CDR3 sequence is 13 residues long. The V gene's germline CDR1 is SEHNR and CDR2 FQNEAQ (reference sequence). The V and J ends lost 5 bases and 5 bases respectively, with 9 bases between them. The CDR3 reads CASSAGLTGELFF. The CDR3 bases are TGTGCCAGCAGCGCAGGGTTAACCGGGGAGCTGTTTTTT.

The chain links TRBV5-4 to TRBJ2-1; TRBD2 matches 7 bases. V lost 3 bases, J lost 5 bases, and 5 bases stayed unmatched. The CDR3 is made up of 14 amino acids. The germline V gene encodes CDR1 SGHNT and CDR2 YYREEE (reference sequence). The DNA of the CDR3 is TGTGCCAGCAGCTCACGGGGGGATAACAATGAGCAGTTCTTC. Translated, it gives CASSSRGDNNEQFF.

The chain carries TRBV27 and TRBJ2-7; TRBD1 might be the D (5 bases). The CDR3 contains 13 residues. V lost 3 bases to trimming and J lost 2 bases, with 8 bases between them. The germline CDR1 and CDR2 sequences are MNHEY and SMNVEV (reference sequence). The DNA of the CDR3 is TGTGCCAGCAGTTTGGACACAACCTACGAGCAGTACTTC. This sequence encodes CASSLDTTYEQYF.

The V and J genes are TRBV11-2 and TRBJ1-1, with D hard to call. Per the germline V gene, CDR1 is SGHAT and CDR2 is FQNNGV. The CDR3 runs to 14 residues. V lost 6 bases, J lost 4 bases, and 15 bases lay in between. CDR3 in amino acids: CASRLQAEGTEAFF. The CDR3 DNA follows: TGTGCCAGCAGACTCCAGGCCGAGGGCACTGAAGCTTTCTTT.

J is TRBJ1-1 and V is TRBV9; 7 nucleotides align to TRBD1. CDR1 and CDR2 from the germline V gene are SGDLS and YYNGEE. The length of the CDR3 is 14 residues. V lost 4 bases, J lost 1 base, and 4 bases stayed unmatched. CDR3 loop: CASSPRTGNTEAFF. In DNA form, the CDR3 reads TGTGCCAGCAGCCCTAGGACAGGGAACACTGAAGCTTTCTTT.

The gene calls are TRBV7-9 and TRBJ1-2; 9 nucleotides line up with TRBD1. The germline V gene has CDR1 SEHNR and CDR2 FQNEAQ (reference sequence). The V and J ends lost 5 bases and 6 bases, in that order; junction bases with no gene match: 4. CDR3 length equals 13 residues. The CDR3 sequence is CASSRDRVDGYTF. DNA for the CDR3: TGTGCCAGCAGCCGGGACAGGGTGGATGGCTACACCTTC. The variable domain in full, with the rest retrieved from reference TRBV7-9 and TRBJ1-2, is DTGVSQNPRHKITKRGQNVTFRCDPISEHNRLYWYRQTLGQGPEFLTYFQNEAQLEKSRLLSDRFSAERPKGSFSTLEIQRTEQGDSAMYLCASSRDRVDGYTFGSGTRLTVV.

The genes are TRBV29-1 and TRBJ2-2, with no clear D. Per the germline V gene, CDR1 is SQVTM and CDR2 is ANQGSEA. Trimming removed 7 bases at V and 7 bases at J, with 10 bases between. CDR3 length equals 11 residues. The DNA of the CDR3 is TGCAGCGCGGAATGGAGCGGGGAGCTGTTTTTT. This translates into CSAEWSGELFF.

The rearrangement joins TRBV5-5 to TRBJ1-2; D may be TRBD1 (5 bases). The CDR3 is 14 amino acids. Germline V gives CDR1 SGHKS, CDR2 YYEKEE (reference sequence). Trimming removed 1 base from V and 5 bases from J, with 12 bases in between. CDR3: CASSLQGPRYGYTF. The CDR3 DNA sequence: TGTGCCAGCAGCTTGCAGGGTCCGAGGTATGGCTACACCTTC.

The chain carries TRBV18 and TRBJ1-1, with 9 bases that match TRBD1. Germline loops: CDR1 KGHSH, CDR2 LQKENI. V trimming: 4 bases; J trimming: 4 bases; junction bases outside the gene matches: 22. This CDR3 is 20 amino acids long. The CDR3 sequence: CASSRDLVPDRDRETTEAFF. The DNA for the CDR3 is TGTGCCAGCTCACGGGACCTCGTTCCTGACCGGGACAGGGAGACCACTGAAGCTTTCTTT. Full variable domain (rest looked up from reference TRBV18 and TRBJ1-1): NAGVMQNPRHLVRRRGQEARLRCSPMKGHSHVYWYRQLPEEGLKFMVYLQKENIIDESGMPKERFSAEFPKEGPSILRIQQVVRGDSAAYFCASSRDLVPDRDRETTEAFFGQGTRLTVV.

V usage is TRBV4-1 and J usage is TRBJ2-1; TRBD2 matches 11 bases. The V gene's germline CDR1 is MGHRA and CDR2 YSYEKL. The trim removed 2 bases at V and 9 bases at J, leaving 9 bases unmatched. The CDR3 has 16 residues. In nucleotides, the CDR3 is TGCGCCAGCAGCCAACCCCCGGGACTAGCGGTGAGTGAGCAGTTCTTC. Its translation: CASSQPPGLAVSEQFF.

The chain employs TRBV7-2 and TRBJ1-4; D possibly corresponds to TRBD1 (6 bases). Germline loops: CDR1 SGHTA, CDR2 FQGNSA. The CDR3 sequence is 17 residues long. Trimming pared 0 bases from V and 0 bases from J, leaving 11 bases between. DNA of the CDR3: TGTGCCAGCAGCTTAGCCCTGGGGGCCCCAACTAATGAAAAACTGTTTTTT. Amino acid sequence: CASSLALGAPTNEKLFF.

This clone was seen just once. V gene TRBV28 combines with J gene TRBJ2-3, with 10 bases identical to TRBD1. From germline, CDR1 is MDHEN and CDR2 SYDVKM. The V and J ends lost 3 bases and 4 bases, in that order; junction bases with no gene match: 10. This CDR3 is 17 amino acids long. The CDR3 DNA follows: TGTGCCAGCAGTTTTAGTTTAGGACAGGGGGACCCAGATACGCAGTATTTT. This codes for CASSFSLGQGDPDTQYF.

The V gene is TRBV6-5, the J gene TRBJ2-1, with a weak D call TRBD1 (6 bases). Trimming cost V 6 bases and J 0 bases, with 12 bases left between them. CDR3 size: 15 residues. Germline CDR1 is MNHEY and CDR2 is SVGAGI. The CDR3: CASSYGQSSYNEQFF. CDR3 bases: TGTGCCAGCAGCTATGGACAGAGCTCCTACAATGAGCAGTTCTTC.

This clone was observed once. The V call is TRBV13, the J call TRBJ2-4, with D possibly matching TRBD2 (6 bases). Trimming took off 5 bases at V and 7 bases at J, with 12 bases between the two ends. This CDR3 spans 13 amino acids. Germline-derived CDR1 and CDR2 are PRHDT and FYEKMQ (reference sequence). CDR3 amino acids: CASSIIGRNIQYF. In DNA form, the CDR3 reads TGTGCCAGCAGCATTATAGGGAGGAACATTCAGTACTTC.

This clone turned up a few times. This rearrangement joins TRBV7-9 to TRBJ1-1; TRBD1 agrees at 7 bases. Trimming took 5 bases from V and 7 from J; bases not matched to a gene: 13. Germline-derived CDR1 and CDR2 are SEHNR and FQNEAQ (reference sequence). This CDR3 comprises 15 residues. The CDR3 region is CASSPPGFGTVEAFF. As DNA, the CDR3 is TGTGCCAGCAGCCCCCCTGGTTTCGGGACAGTTGAAGCTTTCTTT.

V gene TRBV10-2 combines with J gene TRBJ2-7; no firm D call. CDR1 and CDR2 (germline): WSHSY, SAAADI. Trimming stripped 4 bases from V and 2 bases from J, with 12 bases between. This CDR3 has 14 amino acids. Here the CDR3 reads CASSAPGYPYEQYF. The CDR3 DNA sequence: TGCGCCAGCAGTGCCCCCGGGTATCCCTACGAGCAGTACTTC.

This rearrangement joins TRBV5-1 to TRBJ2-7; TRBD2 is a possible D gene (6 bases). V lost 1 base and J lost 0, with 20 bases in between. Germline CDR1 reads SGHRS; CDR2 reads YFSETQ. The CDR3 totals 18 residues. The CDR3 DNA follows: TGCGCCAGCAGCTTGCAGATTCAGAGCAGGGAGGTCTCCTACGAGCAGTACTTC. Protein: CASSLQIQSREVSYEQYF. Drawing the rest from reference TRBV5-1 and TRBJ2-7, the complete variable domain is KAGVTQTPRYLIKTRGQQVTLSCSPISGHRSVSWYQQTPGQGLQFLFEYFSETQRNKGNFPGRFSGRQFSNSRSEMNVSTLELGDSALYLCASSLQIQSREVSYEQYFGPGTRLTVT.

The chain's CDR3 is CASSLASGRADTQYF. The CDR3 coding sequence is TGTGCCAGCAGCTTAGCTAGCGGGAGGGCAGATACGCAGTATTTT. The rearrangement joins TRBV11-3 to TRBJ2-3; the match to TRBD2 covers 12 bases. The V gene end was trimmed by 1 base and the J gene end by 4 bases; junction bases not matched to a gene: 0. Germline CDR1 and CDR2: SGHNT and YENEEA. This CDR3 comprises 15 residues.

This sequence joins TRBV7-3 and TRBJ2-2; 8 nucleotides align to TRBD2. CDR3 size: 15 residues. V was pared by 4 bases and J by 6 bases, with 7 bases of the junction left unmatched. Looked up from germline, CDR1 is SGHTA and CDR2 is FQGTGA. DNA for the CDR3: TGTGCCAGCAGCTCCCTGACTAGCGAGGCCGGGGAGCTGTTTTTT. This codes for CASSSLTSEAGELFF.

The chain carries TRBV27 and TRBJ2-1; D unclear. The CDR3 extends over 14 amino acids. Deletions cut 2 bases from V and 4 bases from J, with 9 bases between. Germline V lookup: CDR1 MNHEY, CDR2 SMNVEV (reference sequence). CDR3 DNA: TGTGCCAGCAGTTTAATCCCAGAATACAATGAGCAGTTCTTC. Translating gives CASSLIPEYNEQFF.

The chain carries TRBV2 and TRBJ1-1; D remains unclear. Germline values: CDR1 SNHLY, CDR2 FYNNEI. The CDR3 covers 13 residues. Trimming left V 7 bases short and J 4 bases short, with 13 bases between. Written as DNA, the CDR3 is TGTGCCAGCAAGGCGGCCCCGGGCACTGAAGCTTTCTTT. It yields the protein CASKAAPGTEAFF.

The chain couples TRBV5-8 to TRBJ1-4, with TRBD1 matching 7 bases. Germline V CDR1 and CDR2: SGHTS, YDEGEE. The CDR3 length is 15 residues. The junction had 12 bases not matched to a gene; V was cut back by 4 bases and J by 9 bases. CDR3 sequence reads: CASSAMTGLSKKLFF. CDR3 sequence (DNA): TGTGCCAGCAGCGCAATGACAGGGCTCAGTAAAAAACTGTTTTTT.

This sequence joins TRBV2 and TRBJ2-7; TRBD2 aligns across 7 bases. Germline V lookup: CDR1 SNHLY, CDR2 FYNNEI. V trimming: 1 base; J trimming: 2 bases; junction bases outside the gene matches: 5. There are 15 residues in the CDR3. In DNA form, the CDR3 reads TGTGCCAGCAGTGAAGGGGTGGGAGGGGCCTACGAGCAGTACTTC. Its protein product is CASSEGVGGAYEQYF.

V usage is TRBV7-9 and J usage is TRBJ2-3; 8 bases map to TRBD2. Germline CDR1 is SEHNR and CDR2 is FQNEAQ (reference sequence). CDR3 length: 16 amino acids. V shed 1 base and J 6 bases; nucleotides not matched to a gene: 9. CDR3 sequence reads: CASSLDRREVADTQYF. The CDR3 DNA sequence: TGTGCCAGCAGCTTAGATCGGCGGGAGGTTGCGGATACGCAGTATTTT.

This clone was seen a few times. The rearrangement links TRBV6-6 to TRBJ1-2; TRBD1 matches 8 bases. The junction had 10 bases not matched to a gene; V was cut back by 6 bases and J by 10 bases. Germline V CDR1 and CDR2: MNHNY, SVGAGI (reference sequence). This CDR3 is built from 13 residues. CDR3: CASSQGAGRDYTF. For the CDR3, the DNA is TGTGCCAGCAGCCAGGGGGCGGGGCGTGACTACACCTTC.